The rows below give T cell receptor beta chains drawn from one sample of a study of radiotherapy plus CTLA-4 blockade in lung cancer. The table came from immunoSEQ multiplex PCR; TCRdb's copy has only in-frame clones and leaves some out. Of about 120,000 clones listed, about 83% are singletons. The specimen was peripheral blood, collected from a patient treated with radiotherapy plus ipilimumab. Receptor source: a human donor with non-small cell lung cancer who had a partial response to radiotherapy plus ipilimumab. Both conserved end residues are part of each CDR3. The D gene is left open where the match is weak. A row's size may be missing; if present it is once, few, many or a size class.

.	.	TRBJ1-4	TRBV5-1	TGCGCCAGCAGTTCACAGGGAGGGTGGAGTGAAAAACTGTTTTTT	CASSSQGGWSEKLFF
.	.	TRBJ2-7	TRBV5-1	TGCGCCAGCAGCCAGGGCAGTTACTACGAGCAGTACTTC	CASSQGSYYEQYF
.	.	TRBJ2-3	TRBV9	TGTGCCAGCAGCGTAGGCCAGGGCGCAGATACGCAGTATTTT	CASSVGQGADTQYF
.	.	TRBJ1-2	TRBV11-2	TGTGCCAGCAGCTTAGGTGTCAGTTTTTATGGCTACACCTTC	CASSLGVSFYGYTF
.	.	TRBJ2-7	TRBV11-2	TGTGCCAGCAGGTTAGCACAGGGTTCCTACGAGCAGTACTTC	CASRLAQGSYEQYF
.	few	TRBJ1-3	TRBV6-6	TGTGCCATACAGGGTTCCGGAAACACCATATATTTT	CAIQGSGNTIYF
TRBD1	once	TRBJ1-2	TRBV10-3	TGTGCCATCAGTGAGCAACGACAGGGCGTCGCGGGTGGCTACACCTTC	CAISEQRQGVAGGYTF
TRBD1	.	TRBJ2-7	TRBV6-4	TGTGCCAGCAGTAACCCGGGACAGGGGACGGGCTCCTACGAGCAGTACTTC	CASSNPGQGTGSYEQYF
.	few	TRBJ1-2	TRBV6-5	TGTGCCAGCAGCGACACGGCCCGGGACTCCTATGGCTACACCTTC	CASSDTARDSYGYTF
.	once	TRBJ1-6	TRBV19	TGTGCCAGTAGTATTTCCCGGGGTTCACCCCTCCACTTT	CASSISRGSPLHF
.	.	TRBJ1-1	TRBV5-1	TGCGCCAGCAGCTTAGACAGCACAAACAAGCGAGCTTTCTTT	CASSLDSTNKRAFF
.	.	TRBJ2-1	TRBV5-1	TGCGCCAGCAGCTTGTCGAGGGGGGGGTACAATGAGCAGTTCTTC	CASSLSRGGYNEQFF
TRBD2	.	TRBJ2-3	TRBV19	TGTGCCAGTAGTACATCTAGCGGTACAGATACGCAGTATTTT	CASSTSSGTDTQYF
.	.	TRBJ1-1	TRBV7-2	TGTGCCAGCAGCTTATACGACGGGTGGGACACTGAAGCTTTCTTT	CASSLYDGWDTEAFF
.	.	TRBJ1-5	TRBV28	TGTGCCAGCAGTTTACCAGGGGCGAACAATCAGCCCCAGCATTTT	CASSLPGANNQPQHF
.	.	TRBJ2-1	TRBV28	TGTGCCAGCAGCCCCGAAGTAGGACGGGGGTACAATGAGCAGTTCTTC	CASSPEVGRGYNEQFF
.	.	TRBJ2-2	TRBV4-1	TGCGCCAGCAGCCTTGACGGGACACCGAACACCGGGGAGCTGTTTTTT	CASSLDGTPNTGELFF
.	.	TRBJ1-1	TRBV28	TGTGCCAGCAGGGCGACAGGCCGCCAGAACACTGAAGCTTTCTTT	CASRATGRQNTEAFF
TRBD2	.	TRBJ2-2	TRBV11-2	TGTGCCAGCAGCTTAACGTCTAGCGGGAGATCCGGGGAGCTGTTTTTT	CASSLTSSGRSGELFF
.	.	TRBJ1-1	TRBV5-4	TGTGCCAGCAGCTTGGCCGTATTGGCGGGGGGGGGCACTGAAGCTTTCTTT	CASSLAVLAGGGTEAFF
TRBD2	.	TRBJ2-1	TRBV27	TGTGCCAGCAGTTCTTCCCTTCTAGCGGGAGGTTGGAATGAGCAGTTCTTC	CASSSSLLAGGWNEQFF
.	once	TRBJ1-5	TRBV6-1	TGTGCCAGCAGTCGACACCAAGGCAATCAGCCCCAGCATTTT	CASSRHQGNQPQHF
TRBD1	.	TRBJ2-7	TRBV28	TGTGCCAGCAGTTCGTCACAGGGGAGCTCCTACGAGCAGTACTTC	CASSSSQGSSYEQYF
.	.	TRBJ1-4	TRBV2	TGTGCCAGCAGTGAGAATAGGGGAGGTGAAAAACTGTTTTTT	CASSENRGGEKLFF
TRBD2	.	TRBJ2-7	TRBV5-1	TGCGCCAGCAGCCGGACTAGCGGCTACGAGCAGTACTTC	CASSRTSGYEQYF
TRBD1	few	TRBJ2-5	TRBV29-1	TGCAGCGCCCCGGGACAGGGGACGGAGACCCAGTACTTC	CSAPGQGTETQYF
TRBD1	once	TRBJ1-1	TRBV7-9	TGTGCCAGCAGCTTGGACAGGACAGGCACTGAAGCTTTCTTT	CASSLDRTGTEAFF
.	.	TRBJ1-1	TRBV5-1	TGCGCCAGCAGCTCCTTAGACTCGGGCACTGAAGCTTTCTTT	CASSSLDSGTEAFF
.	.	TRBJ2-2	TRBV4-1	TGCGCCAGCAGCCAAGAGGGCTACGGCGCCGGGGAGCTGTTTTTT	CASSQEGYGAGELFF
.	.	TRBJ2-7	TRBV6-5	TGTGCCAGCAGTTACAGACAAGCCTACGAGCAGTACTTC	CASSYRQAYEQYF
.	.	TRBJ1-1	TRBV7-9	TGTGCCAGCAGCAGGGAGGGCACTGAAGCTTTCTTT	CASSREGTEAFF
.	.	TRBJ1-2	TRBV11-2	TGTGCCAGCAGCTTAGGGGGGCAGGCATATGGCTACACCTTC	CASSLGGQAYGYTF
.	.	TRBJ1-1	TRBV6-4	TGTGCCAGCAGGGGGGCGGTAAGAATGAACACTGAAGCTTTCTTT	CASRGAVRMNTEAFF
.	medium-sized	TRBJ1-1	TRBV6-5	TGTGCCAGCAGTGAGGGGGACACCAAATTTGAAGCTTTCTTT	CASSEGDTKFEAFF
TRBD1	.	TRBJ2-7	TRBV5-1	TGCGCCAGCCGTCAACCGGGACAGGGGAACGAGCAGTACTTC	CASRQPGQGNEQYF
TRBD1	.	TRBJ1-3	TRBV27	TGTGCCAGCAGTAGACAGGGGGCAGCTGGAAACACCATATATTTT	CASSRQGAAGNTIYF
TRBD1	.	TRBJ2-1	TRBV5-1	TGCGCCAGCAGCTTAACAGGGGACTACAATGAGCAGTTCTTC	CASSLTGDYNEQFF
.	.	TRBJ1-6	TRBV4-1	TGCGCCAGCAGCCAAGACCAAGTACAGGGTCCGTATTCACCCCTCCACTTT	CASSQDQVQGPYSPLHF
.	.	TRBJ2-3	TRBV6-1	TGTGCCAGCAGCCAGAGGAACAGGGCGACAGATACGCAGTATTTT	CASSQRNRATDTQYF
TRBD1	.	TRBJ2-6	TRBV6-5	TGTGCCAGCAGGAGGACAGGGGGTCAGAACGTCCTGACTTTC	CASRRTGGQNVLTF
.	once	TRBJ1-1	TRBV7-8	TGTGCCAGCAGCCCGATGAGGGATACTGAAGCTTTCTTT	CASSPMRDTEAFF
.	.	TRBJ1-1	TRBV7-2	TGTGCCAGCAGCGCAGGGGTCGGGACTGAAGCTTTCTTT	CASSAGVGTEAFF
.	.	TRBJ2-3	TRBV5-1	TGCGCCAGCAGCTTGTCGGGAGACGCAGATACGCAGTATTTT	CASSLSGDADTQYF
TRBD1	.	TRBJ1-1	TRBV2	TGTGCCAGCAGTTGGGACAGTCCCATGAACACTGAAGCTTTCTTT	CASSWDSPMNTEAFF
.	.	TRBJ1-3	TRBV6-6	TGTGCCGGGGGGGGGAGCTCTGGAAACACCATATATTTT	CAGGGSSGNTIYF
TRBD2	.	TRBJ2-1	TRBV7-2	TGTGCCAGCAGCCCCCGGGAGGGCAACCACGGCAATGAGCAGTTCTTC	CASSPREGNHGNEQFF
TRBD2	once	TRBJ2-1	TRBV19	TGTGCCAGTAGTAACGGGCGGATAGCGGGAGAAGTTGAGCAGTTCTTC	CASSNGRIAGEVEQFF
TRBD1	.	TRBJ1-5	TRBV29-1	TGCAGCGTCGGACAGGGTCGCAATCAGCCTCAGCATTTT	CSVGQGRNQPQHF
TRBD1	.	TRBJ1-2	TRBV15	TGTGCCACCAGCAGAGTGCAGGGGGCCTATGGCTACACCTTC	CATSRVQGAYGYTF
.	.	TRBJ1-1	TRBV4-3	TGCGCCAGCTCATCTTGGGGCCGAACTGAAGCTTTCTTT	CASSSWGRTEAFF
.	.	TRBJ2-2	TRBV9	TGTGCCAGCAACGAAGGCGGGAACACCGGGGAGCTGTTTTTT	CASNEGGNTGELFF
TRBD1	.	TRBJ2-7	TRBV6-5	TGTGCCAGCAGTTACGGGACAGTTAACTACGAGCAGTACTTC	CASSYGTVNYEQYF
TRBD1	few	TRBJ1-2	TRBV25-1	TGTGCCAGCAGTCCCTCGGACAGGGTCTATGGCTACACCTTC	CASSPSDRVYGYTF
.	few	TRBJ2-3	TRBV11-3	TGTGCCAGCAGCTTAGGTCGGGCAGATACGCAGTATTTT	CASSLGRADTQYF